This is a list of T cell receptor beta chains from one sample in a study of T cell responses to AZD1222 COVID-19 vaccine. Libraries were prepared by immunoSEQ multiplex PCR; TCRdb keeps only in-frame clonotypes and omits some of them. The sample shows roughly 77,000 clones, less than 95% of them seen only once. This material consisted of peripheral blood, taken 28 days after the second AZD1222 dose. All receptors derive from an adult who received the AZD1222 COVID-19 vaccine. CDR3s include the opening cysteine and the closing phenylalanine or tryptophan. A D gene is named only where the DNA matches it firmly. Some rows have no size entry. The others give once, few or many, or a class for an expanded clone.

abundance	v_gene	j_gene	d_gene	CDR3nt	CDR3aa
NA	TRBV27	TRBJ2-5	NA	TGTGCCAGCAGTTTATCTCAACGGGGGACCCAGTACTTC	CASSLSQRGTQYF
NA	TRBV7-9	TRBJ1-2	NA	TGTGCCAGCAGCTCACAGACAGCGAACTATGGCTACACCTTC	CASSSQTANYGYTF
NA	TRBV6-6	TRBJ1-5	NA	TGTGCCAGCAGTTCGGGGAACCAGCCCCAGCATTTT	CASSSGNQPQHF
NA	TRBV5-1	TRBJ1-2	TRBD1	TGCGCCAGCAGCGAAAACAGGGGGAGCTACACCTTC	CASSENRGSYTF
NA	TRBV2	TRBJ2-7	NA	TGTGCCAGCAGCCTCGGAGTCTACGAGCAGTACTTC	CASSLGVYEQYF
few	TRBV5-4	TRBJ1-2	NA	TGTGCCAGCAGCTTTTCAAGGGACTATGGCTACACCTTC	CASSFSRDYGYTF
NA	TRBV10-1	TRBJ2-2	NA	TGCGCCAGCAGTGAGTCATGGACTCCCCCCGGGGAGCTGTTTTTT	CASSESWTPPGELFF
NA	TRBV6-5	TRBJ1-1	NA	TGTGCCAGCAGTACTGGACGGTTTGAAGCTTTCTTT	CASSTGRFEAFF
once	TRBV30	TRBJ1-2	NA	TGTGCCTGGAGTGCCGGACGGTCCTATGGCTACACCTTC	CAWSAGRSYGYTF
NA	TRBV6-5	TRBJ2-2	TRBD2	TGTGCCAGCTATAGCGGGATGGGTGGCACCGGGGAGCTGTTTTTT	CASYSGMGGTGELFF
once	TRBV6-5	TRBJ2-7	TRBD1	TGTGCCGGCGAGGGCGGGACAGGGTTCGACGAGCAGTACTTC	CAGEGGTGFDEQYF
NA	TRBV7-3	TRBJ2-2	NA	TGTGCCAGCAGCTTAACAGGGAACACCGGGGAGCTGTTTTTT	CASSLTGNTGELFF
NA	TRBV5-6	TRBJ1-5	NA	TGTGCCAGCAGCTTGTTCAACGGGCATTATAGCAATCAGCCCCAGCATTTT	CASSLFNGHYSNQPQHF
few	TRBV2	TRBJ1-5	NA	TGTGCCAGCATCCTACAGACGGGGCAGCCCCAGCATTTT	CASILQTGQPQHF
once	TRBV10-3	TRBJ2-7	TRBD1	TGTGCCATCAGTGAGTCGATCTCTGGGACAGACTACGAGCAGTACTTC	CAISESISGTDYEQYF
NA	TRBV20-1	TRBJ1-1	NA	TGCAGTGCTAGTCCTTACCCGGGGGGGAGCACTGAAGCTTTCTTT	CSASPYPGGSTEAFF
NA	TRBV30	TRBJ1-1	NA	TGTGCCTGGAGGCCCCGCGGTGTGGCTTTCTTT	CAWRPRGVAFF
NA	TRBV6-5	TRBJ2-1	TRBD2	TGTGCCAGCAGTTACTCTATCGGGACTAGCGATGAGCAGTTCTTC	CASSYSIGTSDEQFF
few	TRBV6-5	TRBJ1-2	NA	TGTGCCAGCAGTCCCGGGACCGATTTTGGCTACACCTTC	CASSPGTDFGYTF
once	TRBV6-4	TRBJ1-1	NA	TGTGCCAGCAGTGAATCTCTCGGTCAGGGATCCACTGAAGCTTTCTTT	CASSESLGQGSTEAFF
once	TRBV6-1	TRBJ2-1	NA	TGTGCCAGCAGTGAACAAAACTCGTTGGTGGGGGAGCAGTTCTTC	CASSEQNSLVGEQFF
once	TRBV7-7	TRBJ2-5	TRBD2	TGTGCCAGCAGCTTAAGGTCGGGGGGAGGCGAGACCCAGTACTTC	CASSLRSGGGETQYF
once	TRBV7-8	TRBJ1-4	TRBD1	TGTGCCAGCAGCCGGGGACAGGGGGCTAATGAAAAACTGTTTTTT	CASSRGQGANEKLFF
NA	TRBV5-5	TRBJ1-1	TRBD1	TGTGCCAGCAGCCAACCGGGACAGGGGATGTCTGAAGCTTTCTTT	CASSQPGQGMSEAFF
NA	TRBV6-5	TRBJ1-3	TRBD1	TGTGCCAGCAGCATCCAGACAGGGGAAGGAAACACCATATATTTT	CASSIQTGEGNTIYF
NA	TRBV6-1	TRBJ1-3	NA	TGTGCCAGCAGTGAAGCTCGCCGGGACACCATATATTTT	CASSEARRDTIYF
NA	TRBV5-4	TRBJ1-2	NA	TGTGCCAGCAGCTTGGGTGGAGGGGGAGACTATGGCTACACCTTC	CASSLGGGGDYGYTF
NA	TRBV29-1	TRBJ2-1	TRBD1	TGCAGCGTTGCGACAGGGGGCGCGGGGGGACCCTACAATGAGCAGTTCTTC	CSVATGGAGGPYNEQFF
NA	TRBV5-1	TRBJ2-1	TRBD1	TGCGCCAGCAGCTTTTTACAGGGGGATAATGAGCAGTTCTTC	CASSFLQGDNEQFF
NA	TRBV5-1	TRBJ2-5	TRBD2	TGCGCCAGCAGCTTGCGGCCTAGCGGGACCCAAGAGACCCAGTACTTC	CASSLRPSGTQETQYF
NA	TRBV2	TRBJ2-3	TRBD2	TGTGCCAGCAGTAAGACTAGCGGGGGTGGGGATACGCAGTATTTT	CASSKTSGGGDTQYF
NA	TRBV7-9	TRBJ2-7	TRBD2	TGTGCCAGCAGCAAAGGACTAGCGGGACCTTCTTACGAGCAGTACTTC	CASSKGLAGPSYEQYF
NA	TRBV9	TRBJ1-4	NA	TGTGCCAGCAGCGTAGAAGGGGCCAATGAAAAACTGTTTTTT	CASSVEGANEKLFF
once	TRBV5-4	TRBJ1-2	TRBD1	TGTGCCAGCAGCTGGGACAGGGGAGACTATGGCTACACCTTC	CASSWDRGDYGYTF
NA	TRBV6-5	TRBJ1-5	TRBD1	TGTGCCAGCAGCGGGACAGGGTACAATCAGCCCCAGCATTTT	CASSGTGYNQPQHF
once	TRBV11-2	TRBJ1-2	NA	TGTGCCAGCAGCTCCCTCAACACGAGGGGTAGAGCTAACTATGGCTACACCTTC	CASSSLNTRGRANYGYTF
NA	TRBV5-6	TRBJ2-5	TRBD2	TGTGCCAGCAGTCCGGGGGGGACCCAAGAGACCCAGTACTTC	CASSPGGTQETQYF
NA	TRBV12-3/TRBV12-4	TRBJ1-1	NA	TGTGCCAGCAGGCCTTACACTGAAGCTTTCTTT	CASRPYTEAFF
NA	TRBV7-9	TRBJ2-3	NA	TGTGCCAGCAGGGAGTCAGATACGCAGTATTTT	CASRESDTQYF
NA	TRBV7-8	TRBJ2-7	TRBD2	TGTGCCAGCAGCTTAGCGCGGGGAGCGGGAGGGAGCTACGAGCAGTACTTC	CASSLARGAGGSYEQYF
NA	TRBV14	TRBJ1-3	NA	TGTGCCAGCAGCCAAGTAGCGGGGTTCAGCTCTGGAAACACCATATATTTT	CASSQVAGFSSGNTIYF
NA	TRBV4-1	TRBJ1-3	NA	TGCGCCAGCAGCCAAGGTCGGCAGGGGAACACCATATATTTT	CASSQGRQGNTIYF
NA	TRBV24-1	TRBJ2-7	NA	TGTGCCACCGCCCCGGGACCCGGCTACGAGCAGTACTTC	CATAPGPGYEQYF
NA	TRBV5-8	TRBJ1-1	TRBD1	TGTGCCAGCAGCTTGGATTTCAGGGGGGACACTGAAGCTTTCTTT	CASSLDFRGDTEAFF
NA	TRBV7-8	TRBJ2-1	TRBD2	TGTGCCAGCAAAACAAGAATGGGCGGGAGGTCTTACAATGAGCAGTTCTTC	CASKTRMGGRSYNEQFF
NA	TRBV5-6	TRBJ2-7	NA	TGTGCCAGCAGCTTCTTGGCAGTTGGGACCTACGAGCAGTACTTC	CASSFLAVGTYEQYF
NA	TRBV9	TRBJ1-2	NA	TGTGCCAGCAGCACCGGGACGGAACTATATGGCTACACCTTC	CASSTGTELYGYTF
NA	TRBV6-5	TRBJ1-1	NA	TGTGCCAGCAGTTACGACGGGTTGAGGACTGAAGCTTTCTTT	CASSYDGLRTEAFF
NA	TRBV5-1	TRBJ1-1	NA	TGCGCCAGCACCGACCGTCCTATCGGGGAAAGCACTGAAGCTTTCTTT	CASTDRPIGESTEAFF
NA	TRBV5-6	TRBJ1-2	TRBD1	TGTGCCAGCAGCTTGAGGGACAGGGGATGGGATGGCTACACCTTC	CASSLRDRGWDGYTF
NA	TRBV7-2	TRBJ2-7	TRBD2	TGTGCCAGCAGCTTAGGCAGGACTAGCGGATACGAGCAGTACTTC	CASSLGRTSGYEQYF
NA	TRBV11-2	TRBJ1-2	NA	TGTGCCAGCAGCTTAAACAGGGTAGGAGGCGGCTACACCTTC	CASSLNRVGGGYTF
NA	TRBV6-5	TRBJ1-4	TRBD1	TGTGCCAGCAGACGGACAGGGGGGAATGAAAAACTGTTTTTT	CASRRTGGNEKLFF
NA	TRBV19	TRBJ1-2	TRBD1	TGTGCCAGTAGTAGGGGACAGGGGAACTATGGCTACACCTTC	CASSRGQGNYGYTF
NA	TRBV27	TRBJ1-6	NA	TGTGCCAGCGCCCCCCGGGACGGCTCCTATAATTCACCCCTCCACTTT	CASAPRDGSYNSPLHF